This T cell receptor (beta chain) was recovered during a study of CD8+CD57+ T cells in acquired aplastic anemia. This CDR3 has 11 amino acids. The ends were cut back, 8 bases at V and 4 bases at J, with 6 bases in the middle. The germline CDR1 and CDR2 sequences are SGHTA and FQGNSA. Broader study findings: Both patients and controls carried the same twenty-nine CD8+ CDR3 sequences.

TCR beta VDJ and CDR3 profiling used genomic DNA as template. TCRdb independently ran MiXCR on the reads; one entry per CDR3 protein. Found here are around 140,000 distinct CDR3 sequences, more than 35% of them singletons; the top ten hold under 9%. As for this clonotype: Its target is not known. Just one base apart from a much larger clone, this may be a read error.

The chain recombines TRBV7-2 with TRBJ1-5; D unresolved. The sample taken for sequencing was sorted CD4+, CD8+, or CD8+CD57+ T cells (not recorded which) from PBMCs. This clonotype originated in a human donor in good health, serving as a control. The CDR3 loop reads CASGQNQPQHF. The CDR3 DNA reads TGTGCCAGCGGTCAAAATCAGCCCCAGCATTTT.